Here is one TCR beta chain with its context. The antigen is undetermined. The study ran its PCR with 60 Vbeta and 13 Jbeta primers. The table came from immunoSEQ multiplex PCR; TCRdb's copy has only in-frame clones and leaves some out. The sample contains around 300,000 clones, roughly 90% of which appear only once. This sample was included in a study of cytomegalovirus exposure and HLA in healthy donors. Across the whole study: Earlier results showed approximately 110 million unique TCR beta sequences derived from approximately 170 million T cells. About 85 million unique TCRs from HLA-typed donors were held in an early release of data.

Study-wide results and caveats: CMV serostatus stood as the only immune exposure information on hand. Among the sequence variants, a highly shared cluster was likely an artifact of sequencing.

Germline V lookup: CDR1 SGHRS, CDR2 YFSETQ. This CDR3 has 15 residues. With 0 bases removed from V and 3 bases from J, the gap between germline ends came to 13 bases. The clonotype comes from a woman aged 18-29 years in good health and CMV-seronegative. Material: PBMCs. V and J are TRBV5-1 and TRBJ2-7, with TRBD2 as a possible D gene (6 bases). CDR3 nucleotide sequence: TGCGCCAGCAGCTTGGGGGGGGAATATTTCTACGAGCAGTACTTC. It yields the protein CASSLGGEYFYEQYF.